The 9 T cell receptor beta chains listed next were all sequenced from one sample in a study of memory CD4+ T cells and cytomegalovirus serostatus. Some clones are missing from TCRdb's copy, which holds only in-frame ones; the method was immunoSEQ multiplex PCR. The sample carries approximately 40,000 clones, roughly 79% recorded once. The sort gate was single viable CD3+CD4+CD8-CD45RO+ cells for memory CD4+ T cells. Sequenced input: memory CD4+ T cells from blood. These receptors all stem from an adult in good health and CMV-seronegative.

This clone was recorded only once. The CDR3 DNA reads as TGTGCCAGCTCACTGGACTTTGGCGCTGGAAACACCATATATTTT. This translates into CASSLDFGAGNTIYF. V and J are TRBV18 and TRBJ1-3; D gene ambiguous. Germline CDR1 is KGHSH and CDR2 is LQKENI. The CDR3 spans 15 residues. V was shortened by 4 bases and J by 2 bases, with 12 bases between the two germline ends.

The chain joins TRBV11-2 to TRBJ2-7, with D possibly being TRBD1 or TRBD2 (6 bases each). V lost 0 bases and J lost 6, with 12 bases in between. Germline V gene lookup returns CDR1 SGHAT and CDR2 FQNNGV. The CDR3 spans 14 residues. CDR3 amino acids: CASSLDLQGGEQYF. The CDR3 DNA follows: TGTGCCAGCAGCTTAGATTTACAGGGAGGCGAGCAGTACTTC.

This clone was counted a single time. The chain uses TRBV5-1 and TRBJ2-5; TRBD1 aligns across 7 bases. The CDR3 has 16 residues. Germline CDR1 reads SGHRS; CDR2 reads YFSETQ. Unmatched junction bases numbered 6, after V lost 0 bases and J lost 1 base. CDR3 in DNA: TGCGCCAGCAGCTTGGGACAGGGCGCCCCCCAAGAGACCCAGTACTTC. This translates into CASSLGQGAPQETQYF. The variable domain in full, completed from reference TRBV5-1 and TRBJ2-5, reads KAGVTQTPRYLIKTRGQQVTLSCSPISGHRSVSWYQQTPGQGLQFLFEYFSETQRNKGNFPGRFSGRQFSNSRSEMNVSTLELGDSALYLCASSLGQGAPQETQYFGPGTRLLVL.

V gene TRBV2 combines with J gene TRBJ2-1, with a possible D match to TRBD2 (5 bases). This CDR3 contains 15 residues. The germline V gene encodes CDR1 SNHLY and CDR2 FYNNEI. V dropped 7 bases and J dropped 4 bases, with 17 bases sitting between them. The CDR3 protein is CASNGGLEVYNEQFF. DNA for the CDR3: TGTGCCAGCAACGGAGGACTGGAGGTTTACAATGAGCAGTTCTTC.

The table lists this clone with a count of one. The genes are TRBV18 and TRBJ1-5; D is uncertain. The germline V and J ends were trimmed by 4 bases and 6 bases, with 10 bases remaining between them. The length of the CDR3 is 13 residues. The germline gives CDR1 KGHSH, CDR2 LQKENI. The CDR3 DNA reads TGTGCCAGCTCACTCTTTTTTGGTCAGCCCCAGCATTTT. It translates to CASSLFFGQPQHF.

CDR3 protein: CASSLGGAPYNEQFF. DNA for the CDR3: TGTGCCAGCAGTTTAGGGGGGGCCCCCTACAATGAGCAGTTCTTC. The rearrangement uses TRBV27 and TRBJ2-1; maybe TRBD2 (7 bases). The CDR3 spans 15 residues. CDR1 is MNHEY, CDR2 SMNVEV, per germline (reference sequence). The V and J ends lost 2 bases and 2 bases respectively, with 10 bases between them.

The chain couples TRBV6-6 to TRBJ1-5, with TRBD1 identical over 7 bases. J gave up 6 bases and V 2 bases, and 7 bases lay outside the gene matches. CDR3 length equals 15 residues. CDR1 is MNHNY and CDR2 is SVGAGI in the germline V gene (reference sequence). The DNA of the CDR3 is TGTGCCAGCAGTTACACAGGGGAATACCTTCAGCCCCAGCATTTT. Residues: CASSYTGEYLQPQHF.

V is TRBV18 and J is TRBJ2-3; D may be TRBD1 (6 bases). The V end was cut by 6 bases, the J end by 0 bases, with 16 bases between. The CDR3 extends over 16 amino acids. Germline-derived CDR1 and CDR2 are KGHSH and LQKENI. DNA of the CDR3: TGTGCCAGCTCCCCAGGATTGGGGGCTAGCACAGATACGCAGTATTTT. It yields the protein CASSPGLGASTDTQYF.

V is TRBV9 and J is TRBJ2-2, with 11 nucleotides matching TRBD2. The J segment lost 4 bases and the V segment lost 0 bases, leaving 5 bases of the junction unmatched. The CDR3 is made up of 17 amino acids. The germline gives CDR1 SGDLS, CDR2 YYNGEE. The CDR3 DNA sequence: TGTGCCAGCAGCGTAGAGAATAGCGGGGGGGGCACCGGGGAGCTGTTTTTT. Residues: CASSVENSGGGTGELFF.